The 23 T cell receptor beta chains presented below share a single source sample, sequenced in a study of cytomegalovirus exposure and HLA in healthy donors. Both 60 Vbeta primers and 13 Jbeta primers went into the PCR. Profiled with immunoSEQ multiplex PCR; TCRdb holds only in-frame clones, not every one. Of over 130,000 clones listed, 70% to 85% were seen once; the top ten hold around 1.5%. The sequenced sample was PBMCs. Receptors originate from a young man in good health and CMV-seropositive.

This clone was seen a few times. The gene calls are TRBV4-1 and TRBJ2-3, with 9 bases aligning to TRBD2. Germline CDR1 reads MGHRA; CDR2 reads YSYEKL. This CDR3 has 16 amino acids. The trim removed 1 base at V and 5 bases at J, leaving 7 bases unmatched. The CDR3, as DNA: TGCGCCAGCAGCCAAGCGCTAGCGGGGTCCTTAGATACGCAGTATTTT. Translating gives CASSQALAGSLDTQYF.

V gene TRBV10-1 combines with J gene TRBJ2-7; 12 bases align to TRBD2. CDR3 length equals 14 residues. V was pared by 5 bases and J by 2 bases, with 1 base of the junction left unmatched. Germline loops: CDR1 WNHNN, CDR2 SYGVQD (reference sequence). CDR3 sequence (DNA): TGCGCCAGCAGTACTAGCGGGGGGACCTACGAGCAGTACTTC. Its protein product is CASSTSGGTYEQYF.

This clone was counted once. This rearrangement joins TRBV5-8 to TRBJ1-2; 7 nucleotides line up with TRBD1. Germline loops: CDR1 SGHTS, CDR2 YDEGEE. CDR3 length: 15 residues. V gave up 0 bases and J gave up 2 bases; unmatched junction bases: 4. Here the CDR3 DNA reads TGTGCCAGCAGCTTGGACAGGGGAGCGAACTATGGCTACACCTTC. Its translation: CASSLDRGANYGYTF.

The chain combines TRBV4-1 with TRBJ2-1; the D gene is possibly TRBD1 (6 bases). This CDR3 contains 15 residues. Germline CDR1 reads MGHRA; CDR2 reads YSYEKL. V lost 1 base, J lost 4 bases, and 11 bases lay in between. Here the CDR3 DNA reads TGCGCCAGCAGCCAAGGTAGGGACAAGTACAATGAGCAGTTCTTC. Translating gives CASSQGRDKYNEQFF.

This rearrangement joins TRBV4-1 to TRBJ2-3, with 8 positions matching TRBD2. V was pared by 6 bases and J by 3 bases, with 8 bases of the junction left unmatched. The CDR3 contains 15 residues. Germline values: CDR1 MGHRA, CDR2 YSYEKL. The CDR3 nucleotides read TGCGCCAGCAGATTAAGCGGGAGCCTTACAGATACGCAGTATTTT. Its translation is CASRLSGSLTDTQYF.

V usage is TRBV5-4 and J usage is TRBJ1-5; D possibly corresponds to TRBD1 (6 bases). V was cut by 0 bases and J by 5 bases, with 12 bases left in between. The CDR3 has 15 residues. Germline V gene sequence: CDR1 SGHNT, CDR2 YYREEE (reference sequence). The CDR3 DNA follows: TGTGCCAGCAGCTTGGGGGGGGGCTGGGATCAGCCCCAGCATTTT. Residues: CASSLGGGWDQPQHF. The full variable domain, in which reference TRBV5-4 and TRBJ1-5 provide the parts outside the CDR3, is ETGVTQSPTHLIKTRGQQVTLRCSSQSGHNTVSWYQQALGQGPQFIFQYYREEENGRGNFPPRFSGLQFPNYSSELNVNALELDDSALYLCASSLGGGWDQPQHFGDGTRLSIL.

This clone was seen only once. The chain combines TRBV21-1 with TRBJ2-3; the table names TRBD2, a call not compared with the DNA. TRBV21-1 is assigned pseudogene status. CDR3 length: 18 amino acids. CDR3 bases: TGTGCCAGCAGGGACGCTTTGCCGGGACTAGCAGGCACAGATACGCAGTATTTT. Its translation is CASRDALPGLAGTDTQYF.

CDR3 protein: CASSERGLANTGELFF. The CDR3 DNA sequence: TGTGCCAGCAGTGAAAGAGGACTAGCGAACACCGGGGAGCTGTTTTTT. The rearrangement joins TRBV2 to TRBJ2-2; 7 nucleotides align to TRBD2. Trimming cost V 2 bases and J 0 bases; bases outside gene matches: 3. There are 16 residues in the CDR3. Germline V gene lookup returns CDR1 SNHLY and CDR2 FYNNEI.

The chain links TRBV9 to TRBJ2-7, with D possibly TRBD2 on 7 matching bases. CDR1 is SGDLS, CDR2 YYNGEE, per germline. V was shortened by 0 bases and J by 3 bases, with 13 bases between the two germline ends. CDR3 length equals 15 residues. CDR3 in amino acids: CASSVGGGILYEQYF. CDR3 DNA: TGTGCCAGCAGCGTAGGGGGGGGCATTCTCTACGAGCAGTACTTC. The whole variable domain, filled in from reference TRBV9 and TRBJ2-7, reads DSGVTQTPKHLITATGQRVTLRCSPRSGDLSVYWYQQSLDQGLQFLIQYYNGEERAKGNILERFSAQQFPDLHSELNLSSLELGDSALYFCASSVGGGILYEQYFGPGTRLTVT.

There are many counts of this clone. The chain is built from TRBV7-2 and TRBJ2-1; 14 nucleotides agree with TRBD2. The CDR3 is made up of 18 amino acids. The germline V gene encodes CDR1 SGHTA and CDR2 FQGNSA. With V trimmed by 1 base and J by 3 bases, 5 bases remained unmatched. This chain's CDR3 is CASSLEGTSGRHYNEQFF. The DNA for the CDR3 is TGTGCCAGCAGCTTAGAGGGGACTAGCGGGAGACACTACAATGAGCAGTTCTTC. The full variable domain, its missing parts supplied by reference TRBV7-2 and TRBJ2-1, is GAGVSQSPSNKVTEKGKDVELRCDPISGHTALYWYRQSLGQGLEFLIYFQGNSAPDKSGLPSDRFSAERTGGSVSTLTIQRTQQEDSAVYLCASSLEGTSGRHYNEQFFGPGTRLTVL.

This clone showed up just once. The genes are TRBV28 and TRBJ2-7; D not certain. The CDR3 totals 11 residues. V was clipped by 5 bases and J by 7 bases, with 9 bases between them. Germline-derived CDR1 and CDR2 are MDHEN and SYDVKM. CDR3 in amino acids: CASSPNQEQYF. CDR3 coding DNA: TGTGCCAGCAGTCCCAATCAAGAGCAGTACTTC.

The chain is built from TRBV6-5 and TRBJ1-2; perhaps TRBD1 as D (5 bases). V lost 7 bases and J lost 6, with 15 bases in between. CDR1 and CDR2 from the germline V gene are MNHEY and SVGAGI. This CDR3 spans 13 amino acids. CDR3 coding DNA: TGTGCCAGCACCCGGGGGACGGACCATGGCTACACCTTC. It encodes CASTRGTDHGYTF.

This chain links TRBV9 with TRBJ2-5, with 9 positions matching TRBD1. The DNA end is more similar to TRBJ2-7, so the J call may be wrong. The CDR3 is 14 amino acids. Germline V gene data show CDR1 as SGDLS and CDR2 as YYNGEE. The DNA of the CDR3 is TGTGCCAGCAGCGTAGTGGGACAGGGTACCGAGCAGTACTTC. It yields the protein CASSVVGQGTEQYF.

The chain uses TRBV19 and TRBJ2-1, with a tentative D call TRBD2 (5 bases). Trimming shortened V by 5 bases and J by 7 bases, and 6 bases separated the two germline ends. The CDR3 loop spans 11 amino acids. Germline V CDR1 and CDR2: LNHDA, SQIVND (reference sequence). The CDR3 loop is CASSWRNEQFF. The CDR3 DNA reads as TGTGCCAGTAGTTGGAGGAATGAGCAGTTCTTC.

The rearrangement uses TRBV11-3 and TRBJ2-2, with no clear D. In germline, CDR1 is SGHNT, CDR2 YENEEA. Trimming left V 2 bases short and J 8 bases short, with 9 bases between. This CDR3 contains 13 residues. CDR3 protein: CASSLTTRGELFF. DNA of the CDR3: TGTGCCAGCAGCTTAACGACTCGTGGGGAGCTGTTTTTT.

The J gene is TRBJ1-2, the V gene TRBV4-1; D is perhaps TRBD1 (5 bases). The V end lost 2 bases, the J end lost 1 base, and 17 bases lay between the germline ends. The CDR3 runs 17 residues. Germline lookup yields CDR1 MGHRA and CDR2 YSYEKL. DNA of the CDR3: TGCGCCAGCAGCCAACGTGCGGGGGAACAGAATAACTATGGCTACACCTTC. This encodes CASSQRAGEQNNYGYTF.

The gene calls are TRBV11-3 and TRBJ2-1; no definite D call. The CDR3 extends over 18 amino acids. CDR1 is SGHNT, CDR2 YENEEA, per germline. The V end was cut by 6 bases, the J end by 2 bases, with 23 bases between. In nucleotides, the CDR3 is TGTGCCAGCAGACTTAGCCTCCCCCCCCGGCTTACCTACAATGAGCAGTTCTTC. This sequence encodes CASRLSLPPRLTYNEQFF.

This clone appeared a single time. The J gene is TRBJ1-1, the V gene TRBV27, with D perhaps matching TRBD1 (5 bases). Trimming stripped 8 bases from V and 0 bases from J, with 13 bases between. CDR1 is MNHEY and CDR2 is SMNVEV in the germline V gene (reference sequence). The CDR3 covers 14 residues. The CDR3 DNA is TGTGCCAGCCACAGCAGGGACTTGAACACTGAAGCTTTCTTT. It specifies CASHSRDLNTEAFF.

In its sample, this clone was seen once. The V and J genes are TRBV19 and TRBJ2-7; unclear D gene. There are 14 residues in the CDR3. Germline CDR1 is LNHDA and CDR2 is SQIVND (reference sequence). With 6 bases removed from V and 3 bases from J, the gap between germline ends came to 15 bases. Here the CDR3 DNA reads TGTGCCAGTAGCTCTTTGGGCAAACTCTACGAGCAGTACTTC. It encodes CASSSLGKLYEQYF.

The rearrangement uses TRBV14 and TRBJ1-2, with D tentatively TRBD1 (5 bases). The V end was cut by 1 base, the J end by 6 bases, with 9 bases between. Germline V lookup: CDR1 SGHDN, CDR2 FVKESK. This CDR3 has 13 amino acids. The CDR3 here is CASSQVRGNGYTF. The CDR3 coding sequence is TGTGCCAGCAGCCAAGTTCGGGGGAATGGCTACACCTTC. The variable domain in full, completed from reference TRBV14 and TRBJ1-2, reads EAGVTQFPSHSVIEKGQTVTLRCDPISGHDNLYWYRRVMGKEIKFLLHFVKESKQDESGMPNNRFLAERTGGTYSTLKVQPAELEDSGVYFCASSQVRGNGYTFGSGTRLTVV.

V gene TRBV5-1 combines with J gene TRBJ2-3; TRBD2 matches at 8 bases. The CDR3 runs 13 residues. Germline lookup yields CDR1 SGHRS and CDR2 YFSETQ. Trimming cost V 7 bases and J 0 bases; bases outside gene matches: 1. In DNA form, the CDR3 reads TGCGCCAGCGCGGGAGGTAGCACAGATACGCAGTATTTT. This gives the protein CASAGGSTDTQYF. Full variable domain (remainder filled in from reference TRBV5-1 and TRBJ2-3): KAGVTQTPRYLIKTRGQQVTLSCSPISGHRSVSWYQQTPGQGLQFLFEYFSETQRNKGNFPGRFSGRQFSNSRSEMNVSTLELGDSALYLCASAGGSTDTQYFGPGTRLTVL.

In DNA, the CDR3 is TGTGCCAGCAGCTTAGCGCCGGACAGGGGATTCACTGAAGCTTTCTTT. Translation: CASSLAPDRGFTEAFF. The chain is built from TRBV11-1 and TRBJ1-1, with 9 nucleotides matching TRBD1. V lost 0 bases, J lost 4 bases, and 6 bases stayed unmatched. The germline gives CDR1 SGHAT, CDR2 FQDESV (reference sequence). The CDR3 extends over 16 amino acids. The entire variable domain, with the rest obtained from reference TRBV11-1 and TRBJ1-1, is as follows: EAEVAQSPRYKITEKSQAVAFWCDPISGHATLYWYRQILGQGPELLVQFQDESVVDDSQLPKDRFSAERLKGVDSTLKIQPAELGDSAMYLCASSLAPDRGFTEAFFGQGTRLTVV.

CDR3 protein: CASSVAGSSSYEQYF. As DNA, the CDR3 is TGTGCCAGCAGCGTAGCTGGGAGTAGCTCCTACGAGCAGTACTTC. The rearrangement joins TRBV9 to TRBJ2-7, with D possibly being TRBD2 (5 bases). From germline, CDR1 is SGDLS and CDR2 YYNGEE. The germline V and J ends were trimmed by 0 bases and 0 bases, with 10 bases remaining between them. The CDR3 has 15 amino acids.